The following is a TCR beta chain sequence with its context. Its cognate antigen has yet to be identified. No base qualities exist here, and no much larger clone lies one base off it. The TCR beta CDR3 regions were amplified from the RNA transcripts. A first-round RT-PCR of the TCR CDR3 used the HTBI primer set with the Qiagen OneStep RT-PCR kit. Libraries were constructed in a second round of multiplex PCR, after which size selection and purification were performed. Sequencing of the libraries was done on an Illumina HiSeq2000 using paired-end 100 bp reads. The study's processing was this. SOAPnuke was used to process the raw data, removing reads that contained adapters or uncalled bases, had a mean Phred below 15, or lacked an exact match to the constant primer or identifier. COPE v1.2.5 was used to merge high-quality paired reads, and clonotypes were defined as unique nucleotide sequences. MiTCR v1.1 was used to align the clonotypes against IMGT TRBV, TRBD and TRBJ reference segments. Only V-J combinations with frequency above 0.0001, covering about 99% of repertoires, were analysed. The TCS score was defined as F50 (clonal expansion) divided by E x V (chaos), with BLOSUM62-based TCRdist calculated between CDR3 peptides within each V-J. Welch's t-statistics and random forest reduced around 550 V-J features to 10 to 15, which were used in a naive Bayes classifier (R e1071). TCRdb reanalyzed the raw reads on its own, using fastp at Q25 for trimming and MiXCR for clone calling, and kept in-frame beta chains. Each record represents a unique CDR3 protein, reported with the most common genes and DNA among its rows. The V and J calls were determined by TCRdb, not by the authors. The sample table holds a few hundred thousand distinct CDR3 sequences, of which roughly 15% were seen once. The ten biggest clones cover 30% to 40% of the sample.

The data belong to a study of T cells in Graves' hyperthyroidism and ophthalmopathy (dated 2019 in TCRdb). Regarding the study in general: Peripheral blood was sampled at the time of initial diagnosis, prior to any treatment. To identify TCR V-J signatures that set the groups apart, the researchers used a discovery cohort of about a hundred patients, made up of roughly 45 with Graves' ophthalmopathy and some 55 with stable Graves' hyperthyroidism. Prospective prediction of ophthalmopathy was tested in an independent validation cohort consisting of under 20 hyperthyroidism patients and about 17 patients who later progressed to ophthalmopathy. The roughly 100 discovery patients were randomly split 7:3 into training and test sets. The study also compared thyroid tissue and blood T-cell repertoires from a handful of Graves' hyperthyroidism patients. Once sampling was done, hyperthyroidism patients were given methimazole at a starting dose of 30 mg daily, whereas ophthalmopathy patients were given high-dose intravenous methylprednisolone. TCR Vbeta CDR3 sequencing of around 130 peripheral blood samples (roughly 41 ophthalmopathy, approximately 80 hyperthyroidism and about 17 progressor patients) is reported in the paper.

In the ophthalmopathy patients, disease was moderately to severely active, with a Clinical Activity Score of 3 or more, a NOSPECS grade of 4 or more, and a duration of less than 3 months. The study excluded patients with uncontrolled infections, other autoimmune diseases, pregnancy or lactation. Diagnoses were based on clinical symptoms, serum thyroxine and TRAb, thyroid ultrasound and orbital computed tomography. Ficoll-Paque density gradient centrifugation was used to isolate PBMCs from about 9.4 ml of fresh peripheral blood. Total RNA was extracted with Trizol reagent, and quality was checked on an Agilent 2100 Bioanalyzer. Broad study findings and their caveats: During validation, the model predicted progression to ophthalmopathy a median of approximately six months ahead of onset, with around 71% sensitivity and around 72% specificity. No statistical method was used to fix the sample size in advance, and group allocation was not hidden from the investigators. Most expanded thyroid clonotypes (frequency above 0.001) were also found in blood, which suggests that blood repertoires may mirror thyroid immune responses. A 13 V-J signature model separated ophthalmopathy from stable hyperthyroidism, with approximately 87% sensitivity and around 84% specificity in cross-validation and 80%/75% in testing.

Cut back by 5 bases and 1 base, the V and J ends lie 11 bases apart. There are 14 amino acids in the CDR3, from cysteine to phenylalanine inclusive. Only CDR3 DNA is held: 42 bases, read in frame from base 1. The germline V gene encodes CDR1 WSHSY and CDR2 SAAADI. The sample taken for sequencing was blood. This clonotype was obtained from a woman aged 40 to 55 with Graves' ophthalmopathy. The chain is assembled from TRBV10-2 and TRBJ2-5; the D region is possibly TRBD1 or TRBD2, each matching across 5 bases. The CDR3 here reads CASSRVGTQETQYF. The base sequence is TGCGCCAGCAGTAGGGTCGGGACCCAAGAGACCCAGTACTTC.